The clone carrying this T cell receptor beta chain came up many times. Its antigen is not identified. This entry belongs to a study of early T cells in non-severe SARS-CoV-2 infection. The overall study: Investigators sequenced bulk RNA drawn from unsorted whole blood, and chains remained unpaired. Study-wide results and limits: The study's VDJdb matching favored anti-spike CD8 responses and missed private and CD4 specificities.

Attached unique molecular identifiers marked individual cDNA molecules. TCRdb re-called the 5' RACE reads with MiXCR, one entry per CDR3 protein. Here the sample spans roughly 61,000 distinct CDR3 sequences, approximately 9.3% being singletons. CDR1 and CDR2 from the germline V gene are MNHEY and SVGEGT. The CDR3 totals 14 residues. The V gene lost 0 bases and the J gene lost 6 bases, with 12 bases spanning the gap. The specimen was whole blood. The clonotype originates from an adult who was a healthcare worker with PCR-confirmed SARS-CoV-2 infection or an uninfected control (not recorded which). J is TRBJ2-7 and V is TRBV6-2 or TRBV6-3; no definite D call. CDR3 loop: CASSYSMFSREQYF. CDR3 nucleotides: TGTGCCAGCAGTTACTCGATGTTCTCCCGCGAGCAGTACTTC.